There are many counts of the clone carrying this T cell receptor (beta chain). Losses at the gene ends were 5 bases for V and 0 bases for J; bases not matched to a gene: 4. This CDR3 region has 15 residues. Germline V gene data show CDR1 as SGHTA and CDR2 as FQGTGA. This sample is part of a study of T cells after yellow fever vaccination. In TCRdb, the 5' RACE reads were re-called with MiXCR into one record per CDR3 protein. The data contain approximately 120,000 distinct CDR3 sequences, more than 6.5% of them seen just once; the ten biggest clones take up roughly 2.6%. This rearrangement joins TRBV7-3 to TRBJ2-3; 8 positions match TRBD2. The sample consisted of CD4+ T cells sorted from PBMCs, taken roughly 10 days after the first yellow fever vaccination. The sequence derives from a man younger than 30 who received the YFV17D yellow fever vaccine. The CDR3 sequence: CASSLAGTSTDTQYF. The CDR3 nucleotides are TGTGCCAGCAGCCTAGCGGGTACTAGCACAGATACGCAGTATTTT.